A single sample gave rise to the 26 T cell receptor beta chains below, sequenced in a study of T-cell reconstitution after alpha-beta-depleted transplantation in children. TCRbeta library construction was performed incorporating unique molecular identifiers. Each CDR3 protein gets one entry after TCRdb re-called the PCR reads with MiXCR. Altogether just over 350,000 distinct CDR3 sequences are present, about 14% being singletons, with the ten largest covering around 4%. The sequences come from PBMCs, collected from the stem cell graft. All receptors derive from a human donor who donated a stem cell graft to a child with Fanconi anemia.

To note about this clonotype: This may be a read error, as it is one base from a much larger clone. This is likely a read error, given that the CDR3 carries no conserved phenylalanine or tryptophan at its end. CDR3 sequence: CASSLQGTTYEQYY. For the CDR3, the DNA is TGTGCCAGCTCACTACAAGGGACTACCTACGAGCAGTACTAC. This chain links TRBV18 with TRBJ2-7; 7 bases line up with TRBD2. The ends lost 4 bases at V and 2 bases at J; junction bases unmatched: 5. CDR3 length: 14 amino acids. In germline, CDR1 is KGHSH, CDR2 LQKENI.

At least ten counts were recorded for this clonotype. This rearrangement joins TRBV6-4 to TRBJ2-2; a weak D match, TRBD1 (7 bases). CDR1 MRHNA and CDR2 SNTAGT come from the germline V gene. V was clipped by 6 bases and J by 4 bases, with 9 bases between them. The CDR3 is made up of 13 amino acids. The CDR3 region is CASRQGGTGELFF. The CDR3 DNA follows: TGTGCCAGCAGGCAGGGGGGCACCGGGGAGCTGTTTTTT.

This clonotype has at least ten counts. The rearrangement uses TRBV6-6 and TRBJ2-7; D unclear. The CDR3 totals 12 residues. V lost 9 bases and J lost 3, with 12 bases in between. Looked up from germline, CDR1 is MNHNY and CDR2 is SVGAGI (reference sequence). The CDR3 region has the DNA TGTGCCAGTGGCTATACAGACTACGAGCAGTACTTC. As protein: CASGYTDYEQYF.

This sequence joins TRBV9 and TRBJ1-2; tentatively, D is TRBD1 (5 bases). The germline V and J ends were trimmed by 4 bases and 4 bases, with 23 bases remaining between them. There are 17 residues in the CDR3. Per germline, CDR1 SGDLS and CDR2 YYNGEE. The CDR3 nucleotides read TGTGCCAGCAGCTCCCGACAGCCACCTGGACTTGGCTATGGCTACACCTTC. Translating it yields CASSSRQPPGLGYGYTF.

This clonotype was detected many times. The J gene is TRBJ1-4, the V gene TRBV5-1; no clear D. The germline V and J ends were trimmed by 0 bases and 3 bases, with 9 bases remaining between them. Germline loops: CDR1 SGHRS, CDR2 YFSETQ. The CDR3 contains 15 residues. The CDR3 DNA follows: TGCGCCAGCAGCTTGGCAGGCGTCTCTAATGAAAAACTGTTTTTT. It specifies CASSLAGVSNEKLFF.

This clonotype has a handful of counts. The genes are TRBV29-1 and TRBJ1-2, with D perhaps TRBD1 (6 bases). V was shortened by 3 bases and J by 7 bases, with 24 bases between the two germline ends. The CDR3 runs to 16 residues. Germline V CDR1 and CDR2: SQVTM, ANQGSEA. For the CDR3, the DNA is TGCAGCGTTGATTCTGGCTGGGCGACAGGTTTAAGTGGCTACACCTTC. It codes for CSVDSGWATGLSGYTF.

The gene calls are TRBV18 and TRBJ2-5; the D is unclear. V was shortened by 3 bases and J by 8 bases, with 16 bases between the two germline ends. CDR1 and CDR2 from the germline V gene are KGHSH and LQKENI. The CDR3 is 14 residues long. The CDR3 coding sequence is TGTGCCAGCTCACCCCTTGAAGCCATGAACACCCAGTACTTC. Translating it yields CASSPLEAMNTQYF.

The CDR3 DNA sequence: TGTGCCAGCGGAGCGTCTAGAACTGAGCAGTTCTTC. Its translation is CASGASRTEQFF. The J gene is TRBJ2-1, the V gene TRBV12-3 or TRBV12-4; D call uncertain. The CDR3 runs 12 residues. Trimming removed 8 bases from V and 9 bases from J, with 14 bases in between.

This clonotype was observed at least ten times. The V gene is TRBV7-2, the J gene TRBJ1-6, with D tentatively TRBD1 (6 bases). The CDR3 length is 15 residues. V dropped 1 base and J dropped 10 bases, with 14 bases sitting between them. The germline V gene has CDR1 SGHTA and CDR2 FQGNSA. The CDR3 nucleotides are TGTGCCAGCAGCTTAGGTAGGACAGCCCAGTCACCCCTCCACTTT. Amino acids: CASSLGRTAQSPLHF.

This chain joins TRBV5-1 and TRBJ2-3; TRBD2 agrees at 8 bases. Trimming removed 3 bases from V and 2 bases from J; junction bases left unmatched: 11. Germline CDR1 is SGHRS and CDR2 is YFSETQ. The CDR3 consists of 17 residues. The CDR3 sequence: CASSSRTSQEYTDTQYF. CDR3 coding DNA: TGCGCCAGCAGCTCCCGGACTAGCCAAGAATACACAGATACGCAGTATTTT.

The chain carries TRBV4-2 and TRBJ1-1, with unresolved D. Trimming left V 0 bases short and J 2 bases short, with 13 bases between. This CDR3 has 16 amino acids. Germline V lookup: CDR1 LGHNA, CDR2 YNFKEQ. Written as DNA, the CDR3 is TGTGCCAGCAGCCAAGATCTAAGTCCTTATAACACTGAAGCTTTCTTT. Encoded protein: CASSQDLSPYNTEAFF.

This sequence joins TRBV18 and TRBJ2-3, with 9 positions matching TRBD2. CDR3 length: 14 amino acids. CDR1 and CDR2 (germline): KGHSH, LQKENI. The ends lost 8 bases at V and 5 bases at J; junction bases unmatched: 8. CDR3 nucleotide sequence: TGTGCCAGCGCTTTAGCGGGGGAGGAAGATACGCAGTATTTT. Amino acids: CASALAGEEDTQYF.

This clonotype turned up a few times. The genes are TRBV7-9 and TRBJ2-2; D gene uncertain. CDR3 length: 14 amino acids. V was pared by 5 bases and J by 4 bases, with 11 bases between. Germline-derived CDR1 and CDR2 are SEHNR and FQNEAQ (reference sequence). The CDR3 DNA sequence: TGTGCCAGCAGCCAGACCCTCGGCACCGGGGAGCTGTTTTTT. Its protein product is CASSQTLGTGELFF.

This clonotype showed up just a few times. The chain's CDR3 is CASSQVPGTGELFF. The CDR3 bases are TGTGCCAGCAGCCAAGTGCCAGGCACCGGGGAGCTGTTTTTT. V usage is TRBV3-1 and J usage is TRBJ2-2; no definite D call. CDR1 and CDR2 from the germline V gene are LGHDT and YNNKEL (reference sequence). The CDR3 is made up of 14 amino acids. Trimming left V 1 base short and J 4 bases short, with 7 bases between.

At least ten counts were recorded for this clonotype. The chain combines TRBV5-1 with TRBJ2-1, with D tentatively TRBD1 (5 bases). Trimming removed 0 bases from V and 0 bases from J, with 7 bases in between. Germline assignment: CDR1 SGHRS and CDR2 YFSETQ. The CDR3 loop spans 15 amino acids. CDR3 sequence: CASSLVQGSYNEQFF. The CDR3 bases are TGCGCCAGCAGCTTGGTGCAGGGCTCCTACAATGAGCAGTTCTTC.

The chain links TRBV6-5 to TRBJ2-5; TRBD2 might be the D (6 bases). Germline assignment: CDR1 MNHEY and CDR2 SVGAGI. CDR3 size: 18 residues. V lost 3 bases and J 3 bases, leaving 23 bases between the germline ends. CDR3: CASSYRLGGVLLKETQYF. The CDR3 coding sequence is TGTGCCAGCAGTTATAGATTGGGGGGAGTACTCCTCAAAGAGACCCAGTACTTC.

This clonotype was picked up a small number of times. The gene calls are TRBV4-1 and TRBJ1-1, with unresolved D. V was pared by 0 bases and J by 1 base, with 9 bases between. The CDR3 spans 15 residues. Germline CDR1 MGHRA, CDR2 YSYEKL. The DNA of the CDR3 is TGCGCCAGCAGCCAAGAGGGGAGGGCGAACACTGAAGCTTTCTTT. This codes for CASSQEGRANTEAFF.

This clonotype was seen only a few times. V and J are TRBV5-4 and TRBJ2-1, with 12 bases aligning to TRBD1. Germline CDR1 SGHNT, CDR2 YYREEE (reference sequence). This CDR3 spans 17 amino acids. V gave up 10 bases and J gave up 8 bases; unmatched junction bases: 19. CDR3 sequence reads: CAVPGQGAPGLRDEQFF. DNA of the CDR3: TGTGCCGTTCCGGGACAGGGGGCGCCGGGGCTGAGGGATGAGCAGTTCTTC.

This clonotype has a handful of counts. The chain employs TRBV29-1 and TRBJ1-1, with D unclear. V was clipped by 2 bases and J by 4 bases, with 5 bases between them. Looked up from germline, CDR1 is SQVTM and CDR2 is ANQGSEA. The CDR3 has 11 amino acids. Here the CDR3 reads CSVERPTEAFF. The CDR3 DNA reads as TGCAGCGTTGAACGTCCCACTGAAGCTTTCTTT.

The J gene is TRBJ2-5, the V gene TRBV29-1; no clear D. V lost 7 bases, J lost 8 bases, and 17 bases lay in between. The CDR3 length is 12 residues. Germline CDR1 SQVTM, CDR2 ANQGSEA. Here the CDR3 reads CSAALSQGTQYF. CDR3 DNA sequence: TGCAGCGCGGCGTTAAGCCAAGGCACCCAGTACTTC.

This clonotype has only a few counts. The V and J genes are TRBV12-3 or TRBV12-4 and TRBJ2-5; 7 bases line up with TRBD2. With 2 bases clipped from V and 2 bases from J, the junction kept 5 bases outside the gene matches. The CDR3 is 15 residues long. CDR3 sequence: CASSLLPAGQETQYF. The CDR3 nucleotides are TGTGCCAGCAGTTTATTACCAGCGGGGCAAGAGACCCAGTACTTC.

This clonotype was found many times. J is TRBJ2-5 and V is TRBV3-1, with D possibly being TRBD2 (6 bases). Germline V gene sequence: CDR1 LGHDT, CDR2 YNNKEL (reference sequence). This CDR3 has 14 residues. V was pared by 3 bases and J by 1 base, with 9 bases between. The CDR3 loop is CASSQRGAQETQYF. Written as DNA, the CDR3 is TGTGCCAGCAGCCAGCGGGGTGCCCAAGAGACCCAGTACTTC.

The rearrangement links TRBV4-3 to TRBJ1-2; D ambiguous. This CDR3 contains 15 residues. Looked up from germline, CDR1 is LGHNA and CDR2 is YSLEER. V lost 1 base to trimming and J lost 0 bases, with 9 bases between them. The CDR3 region has the DNA TGCGCCAGCAGCCAAGCTGCGTCGGCTAACTATGGCTACACCTTC. This encodes CASSQAASANYGYTF.

The sample holds a few counts of this clonotype. The genes are TRBV11-2 and TRBJ2-5, with TRBD1 as a possible D gene (6 bases). This CDR3 has 16 amino acids. The ends were cut back, 0 bases at V and 5 bases at J, with 16 bases in the middle. Germline V CDR1 and CDR2: SGHAT, FQNNGV. The chain's CDR3 is CASSLDGQLKEETQYF. The CDR3 DNA follows: TGTGCCAGCAGCTTAGACGGACAGCTTAAGGAGGAGACCCAGTACTTC.

This chain links TRBV5-1 with TRBJ2-1, with D possibly matching TRBD1 (6 bases). This CDR3 has 14 amino acids. V lost 1 base and J 6 bases, leaving 11 bases between the germline ends. Germline assignment: CDR1 SGHRS and CDR2 YFSETQ. CDR3 coding DNA: TGCGCCAGCAGCTTGCAGGACAGCACCAATGAGCAGTTCTTC. Amino acid sequence: CASSLQDSTNEQFF. Drawing the rest from reference TRBV5-1 and TRBJ2-1, the complete variable domain is KAGVTQTPRYLIKTRGQQVTLSCSPISGHRSVSWYQQTPGQGLQFLFEYFSETQRNKGNFPGRFSGRQFSNSRSEMNVSTLELGDSALYLCASSLQDSTNEQFFGPGTRLTVL.

This chain links TRBV24-1 with TRBJ2-7; 7 positions match TRBD1. The germline V gene has CDR1 KGHDR and CDR2 SFDVKD. With 4 bases clipped from V and 3 bases from J, the junction kept 2 bases outside the gene matches. CDR3 length equals 13 residues. The CDR3 sequence is CATSDAGGYEQYF. In nucleotides, the CDR3 is TGTGCCACCAGTGACGCAGGGGGCTACGAGCAGTACTTC.